These T cell receptor beta chains were read from a single sample in a study of cytomegalovirus exposure and HLA in healthy donors. The data were produced by immunoSEQ multiplex PCR, yet TCRdb's version contains in-frame clones alone and is incomplete. This table has some 330,000 clones, 86% appearing once. Sequenced: PBMCs. All receptors come from a woman younger than 35 in good health and CMV-seronegative. Both conserved end residues are part of each CDR3. The listing skips clone size in some rows; elsewhere it reads once, few, many or a size class.

clone size: NA
J gene: TRBJ2-5
V gene: TRBV27
CDR3 protein: CASSPGLAGLETQYF

clone size: NA
J gene: TRBJ2-7
V gene: TRBV7-2
CDR3 protein: CASSLGQGLGEQYF

clone size: NA
J gene: TRBJ2-1
V gene: TRBV5-1
CDR3 protein: CASSTLAGTYNEQFF

clone size: NA
J gene: TRBJ2-1
V gene: TRBV6-1
CDR3 protein: CASSDETGGAYNEQFF

clone size: once
J gene: TRBJ2-2
V gene: TRBV2
CDR3 protein: CASSDGFGGELFF

clone size: once
J gene: TRBJ1-1
V gene: TRBV6-5
CDR3 protein: CASSFHRMTPNTEAFF

clone size: NA
J gene: TRBJ2-2
V gene: TRBV4-3
CDR3 protein: CASSQDLNTGELFF

clone size: NA
J gene: TRBJ2-5
V gene: TRBV6-5
CDR3 protein: CASSNPDSTTHF

clone size: NA
J gene: TRBJ2-7
V gene: TRBV28
CDR3 protein: CASSLSAGSLSYEQYF

clone size: NA
J gene: TRBJ2-7
V gene: TRBV28
CDR3 protein: CASSFSGSGYEQYF

clone size: NA
J gene: TRBJ2-1
V gene: TRBV2
CDR3 protein: CASTGLARDEQFF

clone size: NA
J gene: TRBJ1-2
V gene: TRBV6-1
CDR3 protein: CASSGDRGSYGYTF

clone size: NA
J gene: TRBJ1-2
V gene: TRBV28
CDR3 protein: CASSLGGEYYGYTF

clone size: NA
J gene: TRBJ1-5
V gene: TRBV27
CDR3 protein: CASSSYGTGSNQPQHF

clone size: NA
J gene: TRBJ2-1
V gene: TRBV28
CDR3 protein: CASSFSIEQFF

clone size: NA
J gene: TRBJ2-1
V gene: TRBV7-2
CDR3 protein: CASGLADYLNEQFF

clone size: NA
J gene: TRBJ2-3
V gene: TRBV4-2
CDR3 protein: CASSQAGLQTDTQYF

clone size: NA
J gene: TRBJ2-7
V gene: TRBV4-1
CDR3 protein: CARFFPGDYYEQYF

clone size: NA
J gene: TRBJ2-7
V gene: TRBV27
CDR3 protein: CASSYSGTYEQYF

clone size: NA
J gene: TRBJ1-2
V gene: TRBV28
CDR3 protein: CASSYPAGPGGYTF

clone size: NA
J gene: TRBJ2-7
V gene: TRBV7-9
CDR3 protein: CASSLALAGRSEQYF

clone size: NA
J gene: TRBJ2-5
V gene: TRBV4-3
CDR3 protein: CASSPRENSQETQYF

clone size: NA
J gene: TRBJ2-5
V gene: TRBV6-1
CDR3 protein: CASSLAGVRETQYF

clone size: NA
J gene: TRBJ2-5
V gene: TRBV18
CDR3 protein: CASSPLAGSEETQYF

clone size: NA
J gene: TRBJ2-7
V gene: TRBV29-1
CDR3 protein: CSVGERSSYEQYF

clone size: NA
J gene: TRBJ1-2
V gene: TRBV27
CDR3 protein: CASSSHLNYGYTF

clone size: NA
J gene: TRBJ2-2
V gene: TRBV7-9
CDR3 protein: CASSPIGDSANTGELFF

clone size: NA
J gene: TRBJ1-2
V gene: TRBV19
CDR3 protein: CASSPQTGRHGYTF

clone size: NA
J gene: TRBJ2-7
V gene: TRBV27
CDR3 protein: CASSFGQEGVEQYF

clone size: NA
J gene: TRBJ2-3
V gene: TRBV9
CDR3 protein: CASSGQNGVGDTQYF

clone size: NA
J gene: TRBJ1-2
V gene: TRBV7-6
CDR3 protein: CASSLTDRGVSLGYTF

clone size: NA
J gene: TRBJ2-7
V gene: TRBV9
CDR3 protein: CASSVEQGVGEQYF

clone size: once
J gene: TRBJ2-7
V gene: TRBV23-1
CDR3 protein: CASLPGQGHYEQYF

clone size: many
J gene: TRBJ2-1
V gene: TRBV7-2
CDR3 protein: CASSTSGRGYNEQFF

clone size: NA
J gene: TRBJ2-1
V gene: TRBV7-2
CDR3 protein: CASTLIAGVYNEQFF

clone size: NA
J gene: TRBJ2-1
V gene: TRBV9
CDR3 protein: CASSLTGSNEQFF

clone size: few
J gene: TRBJ2-1
V gene: TRBV15
CDR3 protein: CATSRMRATYNEQFF

clone size: NA
J gene: TRBJ2-7
V gene: TRBV28
CDR3 protein: CASDRGLAGSYEQYF

clone size: few
J gene: TRBJ1-2
V gene: TRBV6-5
CDR3 protein: CASSNSQGTYGYTF

clone size: NA
J gene: TRBJ2-4
V gene: TRBV25-1
CDR3 protein: CASSAAGGGNIQYF

clone size: NA
J gene: TRBJ2-2
V gene: TRBV19
CDR3 protein: CASTLAGAIGELFF

clone size: NA
J gene: TRBJ2-1
V gene: TRBV5-4
CDR3 protein: CAGKWTSGGNEQFF

clone size: NA
J gene: TRBJ2-1
V gene: TRBV30
CDR3 protein: CAGQAGPSSYNEQFF

clone size: NA
J gene: TRBJ2-1
V gene: TRBV5-6
CDR3 protein: CASSLVAGGYNEQFF

clone size: few
J gene: TRBJ1-1
V gene: TRBV9
CDR3 protein: CASSARMNTEAFF

clone size: once
J gene: TRBJ2-3
V gene: TRBV7-9
CDR3 protein: CASSLRLAVADTQYF

clone size: NA
J gene: TRBJ1-2
V gene: TRBV29-1
CDR3 protein: CSVENNLHGYTF

clone size: NA
J gene: TRBJ1-1
V gene: TRBV6-5
CDR3 protein: CASSTTGSGGTEAFF

clone size: NA
J gene: TRBJ2-2
V gene: TRBV13
CDR3 protein: CASSPLAGTNTGELFF

clone size: NA
J gene: TRBJ2-1
V gene: TRBV4-1
CDR3 protein: CASSYRAASGVNEQFF

clone size: once
J gene: TRBJ2-2
V gene: TRBV2
CDR3 protein: CASRRDTNTGELFF

clone size: NA
J gene: TRBJ2-1
V gene: TRBV7-9
CDR3 protein: CASSLVWTSGSGEQFF

clone size: NA
J gene: TRBJ2-5
V gene: TRBV28
CDR3 protein: CASSRLAAYQETQYF

clone size: NA
J gene: TRBJ2-7
V gene: TRBV9
CDR3 protein: CASSVEATAYEQYF

clone size: NA
J gene: TRBJ2-1
V gene: TRBV9
CDR3 protein: CASSATYNEQFF

clone size: NA
J gene: TRBJ2-7
V gene: TRBV7-3
CDR3 protein: CASSLLGGGLYEQYF

clone size: NA
J gene: TRBJ1-1
V gene: TRBV5-1
CDR3 protein: CASSKLSGTQNTEAFF

clone size: few
J gene: TRBJ1-5
V gene: TRBV27
CDR3 protein: CASSLLRNQPQHF

clone size: NA
J gene: TRBJ2-3
V gene: TRBV7-2
CDR3 protein: CASSLGNPGTVLGDTQYF

clone size: NA
J gene: TRBJ2-7
V gene: TRBV6-5
CDR3 protein: CASSYGREGTYEQYF